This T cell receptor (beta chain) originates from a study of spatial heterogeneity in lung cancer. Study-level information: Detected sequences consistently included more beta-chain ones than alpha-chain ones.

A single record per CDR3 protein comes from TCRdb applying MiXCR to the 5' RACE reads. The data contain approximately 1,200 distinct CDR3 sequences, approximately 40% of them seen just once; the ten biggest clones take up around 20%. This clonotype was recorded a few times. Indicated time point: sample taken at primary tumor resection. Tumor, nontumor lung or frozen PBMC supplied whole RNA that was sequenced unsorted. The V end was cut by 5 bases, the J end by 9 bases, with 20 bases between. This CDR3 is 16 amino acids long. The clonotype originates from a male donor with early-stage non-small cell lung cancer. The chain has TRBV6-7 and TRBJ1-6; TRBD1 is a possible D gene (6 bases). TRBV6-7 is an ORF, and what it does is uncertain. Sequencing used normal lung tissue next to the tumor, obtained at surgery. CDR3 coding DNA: TGTGCCAGCAGTATCCGGGACACCCCCAGGGCTTCACCCCTCCACTTT. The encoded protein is CASSIRDTPRASPLHF.